The 4 T cell receptor beta chains given below trace back to one sample, sequenced in a study of T cell changes during pregnancy in multiple sclerosis. TCRdb's copy holds only in-frame clones and misses some; the assay was immunoSEQ multiplex PCR. The table includes 65,000 to 70,000 clones, roughly 92% detected once. Sequencing used peripheral blood, obtained in the third trimester of pregnancy. The origin of the receptors is a female donor in good health, enrolled as a control in a pregnancy study.

The chain uses TRBV19 and TRBJ1-1, with D tentatively TRBD1 (5 bases). The V end was cut by 3 bases, the J end by 6 bases, with 11 bases between. The germline CDR1 and CDR2 sequences are LNHDA and SQIVND (reference sequence). The CDR3 sequence is 13 residues long. DNA for the CDR3: TGTGCCAGTAGTATTGGGGGGATCGCTGAAGCTTTCTTT. Translation: CASSIGGIAEAFF.

This chain connects TRBV7-8 to TRBJ1-5, with 7 bases matching TRBD1. The CDR3 is 15 amino acids. V dropped 5 bases and J dropped 1; count of bases not matched to a gene: 5. Germline CDR1 is SGHVS and CDR2 is FQNEAQ. The CDR3 is CASSPTGVSNQPQHF. The CDR3 DNA is TGTGCCAGCAGCCCCACAGGGGTCAGCAATCAGCCCCAGCATTTT. Supplemented by reference TRBV7-8 and TRBJ1-5, the full variable domain reads GAGVSQSPRYKVAKRGQDVALRCDPISGHVSLFWYQQALGQGPEFLTYFQNEAQLDKSGLPSDRFFAERPEGSVSTLKIQRTQQEDSAVYLCASSPTGVSNQPQHFGDGTRLSIL.

CDR3 region: CASSPSPWRVNQPQHF. The CDR3 region has the DNA TGTGCCAGCAGCCCCTCCCCTTGGAGGGTCAATCAGCCCCAGCATTTT. This chain links TRBV7-6 with TRBJ1-5; D call uncertain. The CDR3 contains 16 residues. V shed 5 bases and J shed 3 bases, with 17 bases lying between them. Germline lookup yields CDR1 SGHVS and CDR2 FNYEAQ.

This chain uses TRBV9 with TRBJ2-1; TRBD2 agrees at 12 bases. Trimming cost V 2 bases and J 9 bases; bases outside gene matches: 12. The CDR3 spans 17 residues. The germline CDR1 and CDR2 sequences are SGDLS and YYNGEE. The DNA for the CDR3 is TGTGCCAGCAGCGTCCGAACACTAGCGGGGGGCCTGGGTGAGCAGTTCTTC. Protein: CASSVRTLAGGLGEQFF. Full variable domain (missing parts from reference TRBV9 and TRBJ2-1): DSGVTQTPKHLITATGQRVTLRCSPRSGDLSVYWYQQSLDQGLQFLIQYYNGEERAKGNILERFSAQQFPDLHSELNLSSLELGDSALYFCASSVRTLAGGLGEQFFGPGTRLTVL.